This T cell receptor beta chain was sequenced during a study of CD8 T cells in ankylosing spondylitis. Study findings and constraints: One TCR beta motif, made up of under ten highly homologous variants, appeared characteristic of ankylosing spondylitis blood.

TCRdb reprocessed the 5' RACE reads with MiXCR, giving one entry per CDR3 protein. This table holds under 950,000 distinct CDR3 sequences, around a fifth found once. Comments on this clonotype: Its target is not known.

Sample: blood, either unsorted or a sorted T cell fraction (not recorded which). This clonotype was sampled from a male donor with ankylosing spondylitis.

The CDR3 DNA reads TGTGCCAGCAGTTTTGTCGGGGGGGGCGGAAACATTCAGTACTTC. Its translation: CASSFVGGGGNIQYF. V is TRBV12-3 or TRBV12-4 and J is TRBJ2-4; 8 bases match TRBD2. J lost 6 bases, V lost 3 bases, and 7 bases had no gene match. The CDR3 spans 15 residues.